The clone carrying this T cell receptor (beta chain) showed up just once. The data are from a study of blood T cell repertoires in COVID-19. Study-level information: In each case, the material was cDNA or gDNA derived from T cells, B-cell-depleted T cells, or PBMCs.

In the authors' workflow: Estimates of nucleated cell counts were drawn from the amplification of reference gene primers. Method: immunoSEQ multiplex PCR; TCRdb's copy keeps in-frame clones and lacks some. That table is the source of V, J and clone size, and D and trimming were worked out from the DNA. This table holds hundreds of thousands of clones, roughly 76% found once. The CDR3 contains 15 residues. CDR1 SGHRS and CDR2 YFSETQ come from the germline V gene. Trimming removed 0 bases at V and 7 bases at J, with 14 bases between. The rearrangement uses TRBV5-1 and TRBJ1-5; D not certain. The sequence was collected from a woman aged 80 or over with COVID-19, enrolled during active disease. The sample taken for sequencing was peripheral blood. The CDR3 region has the DNA TGCGCCAGCAGCTTGGCCACGGGAGGCGAGCAGCCCCAGCATTTT. Its protein is CASSLATGGEQPQHF. Full variable domain (remainder filled in from reference TRBV5-1 and TRBJ1-5): KAGVTQTPRYLIKTRGQQVTLSCSPISGHRSVSWYQQTPGQGLQFLFEYFSETQRNKGNFPGRFSGRQFSNSRSEMNVSTLELGDSALYLCASSLATGGEQPQHFGDGTRLSIL.